This entry lists 10 T cell receptor beta chains sequenced from one sample in a study of neurological immune-mediated disorders. MiXCR, applied by TCRdb to the 5' RACE reads, yields one record per CDR3 protein. The table includes roughly 15,000 distinct CDR3 sequences, roughly 15% detected once. The sample was PBMCs. All receptors come from a man in his fifties or sixties with HTLV-1-associated myelopathy (HAM/TSP).

This clonotype was recorded at least ten times. This chain uses TRBV29-1 with TRBJ2-2; D may be TRBD2 (5 bases). There are 15 residues in the CDR3. Germline V gene data show CDR1 as SQVTM and CDR2 as ANQGSEA. V was shortened by 7 bases and J by 3 bases, with 18 bases between the two germline ends. CDR3 amino acids: CSARGPGGHTGELFF. The CDR3 DNA reads as TGCAGCGCCCGCGGACCCGGCGGGCACACCGGGGAGCTGTTTTTT.

This clonotype was observed at least ten times. The genes are TRBV5-1 and TRBJ1-2, with TRBD1 identical over 7 bases. Trimming at V came to 4 bases and at J to 7 bases, leaving 10 bases not matched to a gene. CDR1 SGHRS and CDR2 YFSETQ come from the germline V gene. The CDR3 is 14 residues long. Here the CDR3 reads CASSPGGQELGYTF. As DNA, the CDR3 is TGCGCCAGCAGCCCGGGAGGACAGGAGCTTGGCTACACCTTC.

This clonotype was seen at least ten times. The chain carries TRBV12-3 or TRBV12-4 and TRBJ2-1; TRBD2 matches 7 bases. The J segment lost 3 bases and the V segment lost 5 bases, leaving 7 bases of the junction unmatched. The length of the CDR3 is 15 residues. The CDR3 here is CASSPAAGHYNEQFF. The CDR3 nucleotides are TGTGCCAGCAGTCCCGCAGCGGGGCACTACAATGAGCAGTTCTTC.

The sample holds one count of this clonotype. The rearrangement joins TRBV11-3 to TRBJ2-1; the match to TRBD2 covers 13 bases. The CDR3 is 14 residues long. Unmatched junction bases numbered 8, after V lost 8 bases and J lost 10 bases. CDR1 is SGHNT and CDR2 is YENEEA in the germline V gene. CDR3 sequence reads: CASLGGLAGAEQFF. CDR3 bases: TGTGCCAGCTTAGGAGGACTAGCGGGGGCGGAGCAGTTCTTC.

This clonotype appeared a few times. The chain combines TRBV2 with TRBJ1-5; 9 positions match TRBD1. Germline V gene lookup returns CDR1 SNHLY and CDR2 FYNNEI. V dropped 6 bases and J dropped 11; count of bases not matched to a gene: 11. The CDR3 has 14 residues. The CDR3 region has the DNA TGTGCCAGCAGGCGGACAGGGGATCCGGCGGCCCAGCATTTT. Amino acids: CASRRTGDPAAQHF.

This clonotype has a count of ten or more. The chain uses TRBV3-1 and TRBJ1-2; D may be TRBD1 (5 bases). CDR1 is LGHDT and CDR2 is YNNKEL in the germline V gene (reference sequence). V lost 5 bases to trimming and J lost 2 bases, with 15 bases between them. The CDR3 has 15 amino acids. The CDR3: CASSDWGDANYGYTF. In nucleotides, the CDR3 is TGTGCCAGCAGCGATTGGGGGGATGCCAACTATGGCTACACCTTC.

This clonotype was observed a few times. The chain combines TRBV20-1 with TRBJ2-2, with TRBD1 as a possible D gene (6 bases). This CDR3 comprises 14 residues. Germline CDR1 reads DFQATT; CDR2 reads SNEGSKA (reference sequence). Between the trimmed V and J ends, which lost 6 bases and 2 bases, there was a span of 13 bases. CDR3 residues: CSAPPQGNTGELFF. The CDR3 DNA reads as TGCAGTGCGCCCCCACAGGGAAACACCGGGGAGCTGTTTTTT.

This clonotype was seen many times. This sequence joins TRBV4-1 and TRBJ2-5, with 9 nucleotides matching TRBD1. This CDR3 is built from 17 residues. V lost 0 bases, J lost 1 base, and 6 bases stayed unmatched. From germline, CDR1 is MGHRA and CDR2 YSYEKL. The CDR3: CASSQDGTGWAQETQYF. CDR3 coding DNA: TGCGCCAGCAGCCAAGATGGGACAGGGTGGGCCCAAGAGACCCAGTACTTC.

This clonotype was observed many times. V usage is TRBV12-3 or TRBV12-4 and J usage is TRBJ1-1; D is unclear. Trimming removed 10 bases from V and 5 bases from J, with 11 bases in between. The CDR3 length is 11 residues. CDR3 DNA: TGTGCCACCCGGCGTGGGACTGAAGCTTTCTTT. Amino acid sequence: CATRRGTEAFF.

This rearrangement joins TRBV11-3 to TRBJ1-1, with a weak D call TRBD1 (6 bases). Between the trimmed V and J ends, which lost 8 bases and 4 bases, there was a span of 17 bases. The length of the CDR3 is 14 residues. Per germline, CDR1 SGHNT and CDR2 YENEEA. CDR3 sequence (DNA): TGTGCCAGCCGCAGGGAGGGGGATACCACTGAAGCTTTCTTT. It is translated as CASRREGDTTEAFF.